The clone carrying this TCR beta chain was picked up a small number of times. What it binds is unknown. Measured with immunoSEQ multiplex PCR; TCRdb has only the in-frame clones, and not every one. Here the sample spans some 74,000 clones, about 85% being singletons. This entry belongs to a study of T cell responses to AZD1222 COVID-19 vaccine. Points from the study as a whole: Donors were mostly white British, more females; clonal diversity possibly underestimated. Repertoire samples came only from after the peak T cell response. Spike-wide vaccine-associated CD4 TCRs dominated at 160-218 and 743-854.

Analyses pooled second doses at about 4 or about 12 weeks. There are 18 residues in the CDR3. Germline assignment: CDR1 LGHDT and CDR2 YNNKEL (reference sequence). With 4 bases clipped from V and 0 bases from J, the junction kept 15 bases outside the gene matches. The TCR sequence derives from an adult who received the AZD1222 COVID-19 vaccine. This chain joins TRBV3-1 (or the pseudogene TRBV3-2) and TRBJ2-7, with 7 bases identical to TRBD2. The sample here was peripheral blood, taken 28 days after the second AZD1222 dose. DNA of the CDR3: TGTGCCAGCAGCCCCCAAGGGCCGGGGGGACTTAGCTCCTACGAGCAGTACTTC. It codes for CASSPQGPGGLSSYEQYF.